This T cell receptor beta chain was recorded in a study of T-cell reconstitution after alpha-beta-depleted transplantation in children. This clonotype was observed many times. Unique molecular identifiers tagged the TCRbeta library. TCRdb itself ran the PCR reads through MiXCR, one entry per CDR3 protein. The sample contains about 610,000 distinct CDR3 sequences, under 12% of which appear only once. The CDR3 is made up of 13 amino acids. J lost 2 bases, V lost 6 bases, and 3 bases had no gene match. The source material was PBMCs from the stem cell graft donor, sampled from the stem cell graft. The rearrangement links TRBV12-3 or TRBV12-4 to TRBJ1-2, with TRBD1 matching 7 bases. This sequence originates from a human donor who donated a stem cell graft to a child with acute myeloid leukemia. This chain's CDR3 is CASSGQENYGYTF. CDR3 in DNA: TGTGCCAGCAGCGGACAGGAGAACTATGGCTACACCTTC.